This record looks at one T cell receptor (beta chain) sequence and its context. There is no known antigen for this receptor. Nothing much larger sits one base from this clone, and base qualities are not available. The data derive from a study of radiation and T cells in renal cell carcinoma (dated by TCRdb to between 2020 and 2021). The study in broad terms: The samples were drawn from a clinical trial, where primary renal cell carcinomas were treated with 15 Gy of stereotactic body radiation therapy and then removed by nephrectomy 4 weeks afterward. A total of 4,016,671 unique CDR3 nucleotide sequences, encoding roughly 2.7 million unique CDR3 amino acid sequences, were found across all 55 or so samples. TCR beta sequencing covered around 50 samples in total, comprising some 25 tumors and roughly 27 peripheral blood samples.

In the paper's terms, the time point label means: baseline pretreatment blood. The intended sense of this specimen's treatment or condition label: 15 Gy SBRT to primary tumor, nephrectomy 4 weeks later. To track tumor-enriched clonotypes, serial peripheral blood was sampled from radiation-treated patients at baseline and at 2 weeks and 4 weeks after SBRT. Every patient's renal cell carcinoma showed clear cell pathology. Genomic DNA for TCR sequencing was prepared using the QIAamp DNA Blood Mini Kit (Qiagen). The analyses included only samples that passed all quality control checks. Following the manufacturer's recommendations, the immunoSEQ kit was used to generate TCR beta libraries from genomic DNA. To prepare libraries, a first multiplex PCR with proprietary primers was run, followed by a second PCR that added unique barcodes, and a bead cleanup was done after each round. A positive control reaction and a negative control reaction, both provided in the kit, were run with every batch of samples. The final libraries were assessed on an Agilent 4200 TapeStation D1000 ScreenTape, pooled by volume, and quantified by qPCR. An Illumina NextSeq500 fitted with a MidOutput 150-cycle cartridge performed the sequencing, running 156 Read1 cycles and 15 Index1 cycles with the kit's custom primers. The pooled library was loaded at 1.0 pM, and about 20% PhiX control was spiked in. The source study handled its data this way. The vendor-processed data were analyzed in R, and a clonotype was defined as all T cells that share the same CDR3 nucleotide sequence. In the clone abundance analyses, frequencies in each sample were normalized to that sample's 10,000 most abundant clones. Before analysis, public T cell clones were removed, and these numbered fewer than six per sample on average. A difference in abundance of at least 32-fold between compartments was used to define tumor-enriched and baseline blood-enriched clonotypes. A beta-binomial differential abundance model was used to identify clonotypes that were expanded or contracted between blood time points. Tumor-blood repertoire similarity was measured with the Baroni-Urbani and Buser coefficient, and groups were compared using two-tailed Wilcoxon tests in R. As stored in TCRdb, this immuneACCESS dataset retains in-frame rearrangements with V and J assigned. A fraction of the clones does not appear; measured against another copy, unresolved V genes explain less than half of the discrepancy, and the remainder lacks a known reason. Clone size and the V and J calls come from that table; the DNA yielded D and trimming. Across this sample there are 130,000 or so clones, with around 78% seen only once. The ten largest clones add up to under 30% of the sample.

CDR1 and CDR2, per the germline V gene (reference sequence), are SEHNR and FQNEAQ. From its cysteine to its phenylalanine, the CDR3 spans 19 amino acids. Left in the record is the CDR3 DNA by itself, 57 bases read in frame from the first base. V and J are truncated by 7 bases and 2 bases respectively, leaving an intervening sequence of 24 bases. Summary of the overall study and its limitations: Changes in the blood repertoire were not tracked past 4 weeks after treatment. Because pretreatment tumor biopsies were not available, the study could not determine whether clonotypes were already present within the tumor at baseline. Effects of radiation dose or scheduling on the TCR repertoire could not be addressed with the single-armed trial design. In blood, the top tumor clonotypes increased from baseline to 2 weeks after radiation and then shrank by 4 weeks, which suggests a temporary expansion of tumor-resident clones.

The TCR comes from a woman between 45 and 60 years old with renal cell carcinoma. The sequencing used blood, collected from a patient whose treatment included radiotherapy and nephrectomy. This sequence uses TRBV7-9 and TRBJ2-6; D gene: possibly TRBD2, on 5 matching bases. The base sequence is TGTGCCAGCAACCCCCTGGCCGGGGTTAAGCAGGCTGGGGCCAACGTCCTGACTTTC. The encoded protein is CASNPLAGVKQAGANVLTF.